The present entry profiles one TCR beta chain with its context. Participants were aged 18 to 89 years, lived in 24 US areas, and enrolled virtually. Participant reports of clinical history set cohort assignment. Some clones are missing from TCRdb's copy, which holds only in-frame ones; the method was immunoSEQ multiplex PCR. This repertoire shows fewer than 300,000 clones, approximately 89% found once; its top ten account for 1% to 1.5%. The data were obtained in a study of blood T cell repertoires in COVID-19. The overall study: The United States, Italy and Spain were the sources of the acute and convalescent COVID-19 samples. Sources were T cells, B-cell-depleted T cells, or PBMCs; the material itself was cDNA or gDNA.

Germline CDR1 LNHDA, CDR2 SQIVND (reference sequence). V gave up 7 bases and J gave up 5 bases, with 17 bases separating them. The CDR3 loop spans 15 amino acids. The sample taken for sequencing was PBMCs or T cells enriched from blood (not recorded which). The sequence came from a woman in her thirties or forties with acute COVID-19. The V gene is TRBV19, the J gene TRBJ1-4, with unresolved D. The DNA for the CDR3 is TGTGCCAGTACCCCCCGCCCGGACTCCAATGAAAAACTGTTTTTT. It encodes CASTPRPDSNEKLFF. The whole variable domain, filled in from reference TRBV19 and TRBJ1-4, reads DGGITQSPKYLFRKEGQNVTLSCEQNLNHDAMYWYRQDPGQGLRLIYYSQIVNDFQKGDIAEGYSVSREKKESFPLTVTSAQKNPTAFYLCASTPRPDSNEKLFFGSGTQLSVL.